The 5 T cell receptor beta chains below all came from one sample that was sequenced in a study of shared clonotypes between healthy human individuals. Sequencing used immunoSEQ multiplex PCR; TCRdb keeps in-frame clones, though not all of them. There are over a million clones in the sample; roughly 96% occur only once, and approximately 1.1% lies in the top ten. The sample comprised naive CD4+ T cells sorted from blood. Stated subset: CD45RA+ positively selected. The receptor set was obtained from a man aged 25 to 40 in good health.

CDR3 DNA: TGTGCCAGCAGCGGAAGCCAGACAAAAGTTACGCAGTATTTT. This encodes CASSGSQTKVTQYF. The chain carries TRBV9 and TRBJ2-3; D gene uncertain. Deletions cut 3 bases from V and 8 bases from J, with 16 bases between. CDR3 length equals 14 residues. Per the germline V gene, CDR1 is SGDLS and CDR2 is YYNGEE.

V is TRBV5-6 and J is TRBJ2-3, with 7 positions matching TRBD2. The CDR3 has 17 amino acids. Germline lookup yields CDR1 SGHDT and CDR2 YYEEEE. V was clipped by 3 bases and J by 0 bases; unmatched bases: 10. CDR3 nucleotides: TGTGCCAGCAGCTCCTTACAGACTAGCACTAGCACAGATACGCAGTATTTT. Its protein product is CASSSLQTSTSTDTQYF.

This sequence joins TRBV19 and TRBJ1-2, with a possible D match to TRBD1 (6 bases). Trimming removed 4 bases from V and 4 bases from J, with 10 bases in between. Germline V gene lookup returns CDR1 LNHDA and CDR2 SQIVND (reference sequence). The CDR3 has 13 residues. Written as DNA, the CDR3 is TGTGCCAGTAGTACAGGACAGCCCTATGGCTACACCTTC. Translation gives CASSTGQPYGYTF.

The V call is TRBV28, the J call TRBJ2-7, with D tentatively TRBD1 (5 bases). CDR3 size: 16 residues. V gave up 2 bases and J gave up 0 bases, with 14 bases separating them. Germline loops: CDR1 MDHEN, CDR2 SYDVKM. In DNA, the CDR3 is TGTGCCAGCAGTTTAGGGGCCCAGACACTCTCCTACGAGCAGTACTTC. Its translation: CASSLGAQTLSYEQYF.

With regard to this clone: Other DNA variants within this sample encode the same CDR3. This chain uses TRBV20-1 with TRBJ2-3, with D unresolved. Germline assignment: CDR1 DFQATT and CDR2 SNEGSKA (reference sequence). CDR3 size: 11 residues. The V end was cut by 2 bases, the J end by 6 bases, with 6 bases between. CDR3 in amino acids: CSARRGDTQYF. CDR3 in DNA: TGCAGTGCTAGACGTGGTGATACGCAGTATTTT.